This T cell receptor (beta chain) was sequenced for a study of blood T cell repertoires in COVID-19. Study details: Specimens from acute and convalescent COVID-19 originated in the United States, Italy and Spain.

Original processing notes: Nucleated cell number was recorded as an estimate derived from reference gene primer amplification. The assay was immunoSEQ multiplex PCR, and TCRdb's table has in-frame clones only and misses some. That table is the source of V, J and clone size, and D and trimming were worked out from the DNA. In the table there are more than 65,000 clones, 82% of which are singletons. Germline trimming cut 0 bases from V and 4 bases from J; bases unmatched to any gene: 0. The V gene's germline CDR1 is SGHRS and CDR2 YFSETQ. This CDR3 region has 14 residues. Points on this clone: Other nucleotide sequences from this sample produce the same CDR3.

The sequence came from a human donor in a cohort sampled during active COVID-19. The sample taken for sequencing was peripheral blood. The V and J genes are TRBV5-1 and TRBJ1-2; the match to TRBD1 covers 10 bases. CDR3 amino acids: CASSLGDRGYGYTF. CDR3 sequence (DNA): TGCGCCAGCAGCTTGGGGGACAGGGGCTATGGCTACACCTTC.